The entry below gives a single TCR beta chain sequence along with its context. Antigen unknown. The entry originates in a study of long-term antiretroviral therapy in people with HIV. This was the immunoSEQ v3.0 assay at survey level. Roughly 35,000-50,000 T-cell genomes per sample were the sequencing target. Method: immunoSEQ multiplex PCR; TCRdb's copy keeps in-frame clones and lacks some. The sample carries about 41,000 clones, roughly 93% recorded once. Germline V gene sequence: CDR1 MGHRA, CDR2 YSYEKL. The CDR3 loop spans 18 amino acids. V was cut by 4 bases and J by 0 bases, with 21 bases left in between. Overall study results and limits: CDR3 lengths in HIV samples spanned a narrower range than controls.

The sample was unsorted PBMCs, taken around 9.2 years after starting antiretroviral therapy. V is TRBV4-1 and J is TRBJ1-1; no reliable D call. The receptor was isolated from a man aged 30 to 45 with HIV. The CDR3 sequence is CASSPFAPQNNLNTEAFF. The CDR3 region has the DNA TGCGCCAGCAGCCCCTTCGCCCCACAGAATAACCTGAACACTGAAGCTTTCTTT.